What follows are 7 T cell receptor beta chains derived from one specimen sequenced in a study of blood T cells in healthy people across ages. PCR was performed a second time for about 7 to 12 cycles using a sample-barcoded 5' primer and a J-beta primer mix. In TCRdb, the 5' RACE reads were re-called with MiXCR into one record per CDR3 protein. The table lists around 790,000 distinct CDR3 sequences, under 45% of them singletons, with 15% to 25% in the top ten. Sequenced: blood. The source is a man between 60 and 70 years old in good health.

The chain uses TRBV20-1 and TRBJ2-7, with D unclear. This CDR3 is 16 amino acids long. Germline CDR1 is DFQATT and CDR2 is SNEGSKA (reference sequence). V was trimmed by 0 bases and J by 0 bases, leaving 15 bases between them. The CDR3 bases are TGCAGTGCTAGAGATCCTCCCGGGCGGACCTCCTACGAGCAGTACTTC. Translating gives CSARDPPGRTSYEQYF.

This clonotype has just one count. V usage is TRBV24-1 and J usage is TRBJ2-5; the match to TRBD1 covers 11 bases. The CDR3 is 15 residues long. Germline V gives CDR1 KGHDR, CDR2 SFDVKD. Trimming removed 7 bases from V and 3 bases from J; junction bases left unmatched: 6. The CDR3 reads CATSFGTGGKETQYF. For the CDR3, the DNA is TGTGCCACCAGCTTCGGGACAGGGGGGAAAGAGACCCAGTACTTC.

V gene TRBV20-1 combines with J gene TRBJ1-1; D gene uncertain. Looked up from germline, CDR1 is DFQATT and CDR2 is SNEGSKA (reference sequence). The CDR3 extends over 15 amino acids. The ends were cut back, 3 bases at V and 1 base at J, with 15 bases in the middle. CDR3 amino acids: CSASRTPGWNTEAFF. DNA of the CDR3: TGCAGTGCTAGTCGCACCCCAGGATGGAACACTGAAGCTTTCTTT.

This clonotype has a handful of counts. CDR3 sequence (DNA): TGCGCCAGCAGCCGGACCGGGACTAGCCCGTCCTCCCAGTACTTC. Its protein is CASSRTGTSPSSQYF. The chain employs TRBV4-3 and TRBJ2-5; 9 nucleotides agree with TRBD2. From germline, CDR1 is LGHNA and CDR2 YSLEER. V gave up 4 bases and J gave up 9 bases; unmatched junction bases: 12. The CDR3 is 15 amino acids.

The chain uses TRBV14 and TRBJ2-5, with D perhaps TRBD1 or TRBD2 (5 bases each). The CDR3 is 15 residues long. The germline V and J ends were trimmed by 0 bases and 5 bases, with 13 bases remaining between them. The germline V gene has CDR1 SGHDN and CDR2 FVKESK. The CDR3, as DNA: TGTGCCAGCAGCCAAGATGTGTGGGGCGGGGAGACCCAGTACTTC. This gives the protein CASSQDVWGGETQYF.

This rearrangement joins TRBV12-3 or TRBV12-4 to TRBJ2-3; the D gene is possibly TRBD1 (6 bases). The V gene lost 6 bases and the J gene lost 6 bases, with 28 bases spanning the gap. The CDR3 runs 18 residues. In DNA, the CDR3 is TGTGCCAGCAGCACCACCCCGAAGACAGTCAGAAGGGGGGATACGCAGTATTTT. Protein product: CASSTTPKTVRRGDTQYF.

The CDR3 nucleotides read TGTGCCAGCAGCGTAGAAACTAGCGGATGGGACAATGAGCAGTTCTTC. Encoded protein: CASSVETSGWDNEQFF. The rearrangement uses TRBV9 and TRBJ2-1; 8 bases align to TRBD2. Germline CDR1 SGDLS, CDR2 YYNGEE. J was trimmed by 5 bases and V by 0 bases; bases with no gene match: 7. This CDR3 region has 16 residues.